The TCR beta chain under discussion was sequenced for a study of blood T cell repertoires in COVID-19. The wider study: Spain, Italy and the United States supplied samples that represented acute and convalescent COVID-19. Sources were T cells, B-cell-depleted T cells, or PBMCs; the material itself was cDNA or gDNA.

As processed by the authors: Amplification with reference gene primers provided the estimates of nucleated cell counts. The method was immunoSEQ multiplex PCR; TCRdb's version includes in-frame clones alone and lacks a portion of them. D and trimming were read from the DNA, whereas the V and J calls and clone size are those reported in that table. The sample has roughly 220,000 clones, about 88% seen once. Seattle patient enrollment occurred during active infection, with longitudinal follow-up thereafter. The CDR3 has 13 residues. Germline assignment: CDR1 GTSNPN and CDR2 SVGIG (reference sequence). V was shortened by 2 bases and J by 5 bases, with 12 bases between the two germline ends.

The genes are TRBV30 and TRBJ1-2; D possibly corresponds to TRBD1 (5 bases). This receptor was taken from a woman in her forties or fifties with COVID-19, enrolled during active disease. The sequencing input was peripheral blood. The CDR3 DNA sequence: TGTGCCTGGAGTTACGGGGGAGCGTATGGCTACACCTTC. It translates to CAWSYGGAYGYTF.